The T cell receptor beta chain described here comes from a study of T cells in Graves' hyperthyroidism and ophthalmopathy (dated by TCRdb to about 2019). About the study as a whole: Peripheral blood was collected at initial diagnosis, before any treatment. To identify distinguishing TCR V-J signatures, a discovery cohort of 95 to 100 patients was used, comprising 43 with Graves' ophthalmopathy and 57 with stable Graves' hyperthyroidism. Prospective prediction of ophthalmopathy was tested in an independent validation cohort consisting of fewer than 20 hyperthyroidism patients and more than 15 patients who later progressed to ophthalmopathy. The approximately 90 discovery patients were divided at random into training and test sets in a 7:3 ratio. Thyroid tissue and blood T-cell repertoires from several Graves' hyperthyroidism patients were also compared in the study. After blood sampling, hyperthyroidism patients were treated with methimazole at a starting dose of 30 mg daily, and ophthalmopathy patients were treated with high-dose intravenous methylprednisolone. According to the paper, TCR Vbeta CDR3 sequencing was carried out on about 140 peripheral blood samples, which came from fewer than 50 ophthalmopathy, around 75 hyperthyroidism and some 17 progressor patients.

In this sample, this clonotype turned up many times. Its antigen remains undetermined. Within one base of it there is no much larger clone, and no base qualities were kept. The TCR beta CDR3 regions were amplified from RNA transcripts. The TCR CDR3 was subjected to a first round of RT-PCR using the HTBI primer set and the Qiagen OneStep RT-PCR kit. Libraries were constructed in a second round of multiplex PCR, after which size selection and purification were carried out. Sequencing of the libraries was done on an Illumina HiSeq2000 using paired-end 100 bp reads. The source study handled its data this way. SOAPnuke was used to process the raw data, removing reads that contained adapters or uncalled bases, had a mean Phred below 15, or lacked an exact match to the constant primer or identifier. COPE v1.2.5 was used to merge high-quality paired reads, and clonotypes were defined as unique nucleotide sequences. MiTCR v1.1 was used to align the clonotypes against IMGT TRBV, TRBD and TRBJ reference segments. The analysis was restricted to V-J combinations with a frequency above 0.0001, which together covered just over 99% of the repertoires. A TCS score was defined as the ratio of F50 (clonal expansion) to E x V (chaos), with BLOSUM62-based TCRdist applied between CDR3 peptides within each V-J. Welch's t-statistics and random forest reduced roughly 530 V-J features to around 14, which were used in a naive Bayes classifier (R e1071). The raw public data were reprocessed by TCRdb itself: fastp quality trimming at Q25, MiXCR clonotype calling, in-frame beta chains only. Each CDR3 protein gets just one entry, which takes the most common genes and DNA from the rows behind it. The V and J calls were determined by TCRdb, not by the authors. Recorded for this sample are 300,000 to 350,000 distinct CDR3 sequences; 11% to 15% of them occurred a single time. Clones ranked in the top ten supply around 23% of the sample.

What the research found in general, with its limitations: Sample size was not statistically predetermined, and investigators were not blinded to group allocation. In validation, the model predicted progression to ophthalmopathy a median of about 6.5 months before onset, with approximately 70% sensitivity and 72.22% specificity. Most expanded thyroid clonotypes (frequency above 0.001) were also found in blood, which suggests that blood repertoires may mirror thyroid immune responses. Ophthalmopathy was separated from stable hyperthyroidism by a 13 V-J signature model, with over 85% sensitivity and approximately 81% specificity obtained in cross-validation and 80%/75% obtained in testing.

CDR1 LNHDA and CDR2 SQIVND were looked up in the germline V gene (reference sequence). CDR3 length: 17 amino acids, cysteine to phenylalanine. The only DNA kept is the CDR3, 51 bases in frame from the first base. The V end loses 5 bases and the J end loses 0 bases, and a stretch of 17 bases separates them. A patient counted as having stable Graves' hyperthyroidism if no progression to ophthalmopathy occurred over 18 months of follow-up. Hyperthyroidism patients were aged 18 to 65 years and newly diagnosed, with disease duration of less than 2 months. Any patient with an uncontrolled infection, another autoimmune disease, pregnancy or lactation was excluded. Diagnoses were established on the basis of clinical symptoms, serum thyroxine and TRAb, thyroid ultrasound, and orbital computed tomography. Ficoll-Paque density gradient centrifugation was used to isolate PBMCs from about 10 ml of fresh peripheral blood. Total RNA was extracted with Trizol reagent, and quality was checked on an Agilent 2100 Bioanalyzer.

The sequenced material came from blood. The sequence derives from a woman in her twenties or thirties with Graves' hyperthyroidism. The chain is made from TRBV19 and TRBJ1-5; TRBD1 is perhaps the D gene, given 6 matching bases. The CDR3 here reads CASSGRPGAYSNQPQHF. Read as DNA, the sequence is TGTGCCAGTAGTGGACGGCCAGGGGCATATAGCAATCAGCCCCAGCATTTT.